These 23 T cell receptor beta chains were sequenced from one sample in a study of Ad26.COV2.S vaccination and SARS-CoV-2 variants. Here immunoSEQ multiplex PCR was the method, and the copy in TCRdb shows in-frame clones only, minus some. The sample consists of about 400,000 clones, about 88% of them appearing once. Specified treatment: some 19 received Ad26.COV2.S at low or high dose, single or two shots; roughly five received placebo; per-sample allocation not given. Sampling took place 63 days after the first vaccine or placebo injection. The sequences come from peripheral blood, collected in a trial of Ad26.COV2.S vaccine versus placebo. These receptors originate from a person between 18 and 65 years old who received the Ad26.COV2.S COVID-19 vaccine or a placebo.

This chain uses TRBV9 with TRBJ2-7; D not certain. Germline values: CDR1 SGDLS, CDR2 YYNGEE. V was cut by 2 bases and J by 4 bases, with 10 bases left in between. This CDR3 has 13 amino acids. The CDR3 sequence: CASSVWGGYEQYF. As DNA, the CDR3 is TGTGCCAGCAGCGTCTGGGGTGGGTACGAGCAGTACTTC.

The CDR3 protein is CAWSFPGHGYTF. The CDR3 coding sequence is TGTGCCTGGAGTTTCCCCGGTCATGGCTACACCTTC. The rearrangement links TRBV30 to TRBJ1-2; D unresolved. The ends were cut back, 2 bases at V and 6 bases at J, with 10 bases in the middle. In germline, CDR1 is GTSNPN, CDR2 SVGIG (reference sequence). The CDR3 covers 12 residues.

V gene TRBV5-8 combines with J gene TRBJ1-1, with 7 bases matching TRBD1. The CDR3 extends over 12 amino acids. V lost 2 bases, J lost 9 bases, and 4 bases stayed unmatched. CDR1 and CDR2 (germline): SGHTS, YDEGEE. CDR3 sequence: CASSFDRVKAFF. CDR3 DNA: TGTGCCAGCAGCTTCGACAGGGTGAAAGCTTTCTTT.

J is TRBJ2-1 and V is TRBV28; 9 nucleotides match TRBD2. Germline CDR1 is MDHEN and CDR2 is SYDVKM. CDR3 length equals 16 residues. V was pared by 5 bases and J by 7 bases, with 12 bases of the junction left unmatched. CDR3 residues: CASSLRAGGRGNEQFF. CDR3 nucleotide sequence: TGTGCCAGCAGTCTACGAGCGGGAGGAAGGGGGAATGAGCAGTTCTTC.

The J gene is TRBJ2-1, the V gene TRBV6-5; TRBD2 agrees at 10 bases. CDR3 length: 16 residues. Germline V lookup: CDR1 MNHEY, CDR2 SVGAGI. Unmatched junction bases numbered 5, after V lost 2 bases and J lost 4 bases. In DNA form, the CDR3 reads TGTGCCAGCAGTTACGGAGCGGGAGGGATTTACAATGAGCAGTTCTTC. Amino acids: CASSYGAGGIYNEQFF.

The chain links TRBV28 to TRBJ1-2, with TRBD1 as a possible D gene (5 bases). This CDR3 contains 15 residues. Germline values: CDR1 MDHEN, CDR2 SYDVKM. The ends were cut back, 1 base at V and 4 bases at J, with 13 bases in the middle. CDR3: CASSLLGDRTYGYTF. DNA for the CDR3: TGTGCCAGCAGTTTATTAGGCGACAGAACCTATGGCTACACCTTC.

The gene calls are TRBV27 and TRBJ2-7, with D possibly being TRBD2 (6 bases). CDR1 and CDR2 from the germline V gene are MNHEY and SMNVEV (reference sequence). V was cut by 10 bases and J by 0 bases, with 22 bases left in between. The length of the CDR3 is 16 residues. CDR3 in DNA: TGTGCCAACAGCCCCCCCTCTAGCGCGAGCTCCTACGAGCAGTACTTC. It codes for CANSPPSSASSYEQYF.

The chain is built from TRBV11-3 and TRBJ2-2; D possibly corresponds to TRBD2 (6 bases). The CDR3 sequence is 13 residues long. The ends were cut back, 8 bases at V and 4 bases at J, with 11 bases in the middle. The germline gives CDR1 SGHNT, CDR2 YENEEA. CDR3 in amino acids: CASRAGSTGELFF. CDR3 in DNA: TGTGCCAGCCGGGCGGGATCCACCGGGGAGCTGTTTTTT.

This chain links TRBV6-6 with TRBJ2-1; 9 bases agree with TRBD1. J lost 8 bases, V lost 2 bases, and 7 bases had no gene match. The length of the CDR3 is 15 residues. Germline CDR1 and CDR2: MNHNY and SVGAGI (reference sequence). CDR3 bases: TGTGCCAGCAGTTACGGGACAGGGTTAAGTGATGAGCAGTTCTTC. It yields the protein CASSYGTGLSDEQFF.

This sequence joins TRBV6-5 and TRBJ2-2; 11 bases are shared with TRBD2. With V trimmed by 4 bases and J by 6 bases, 7 bases remained unmatched. CDR3 length: 16 amino acids. The germline V gene encodes CDR1 MNHEY and CDR2 SVGAGI. The CDR3 region has the DNA TGTGCCAGCAGTTTCCTTAGCGGGAGGGTCGCCGGGGAGCTGTTTTTT. It yields the protein CASSFLSGRVAGELFF.

The chain employs TRBV30 and TRBJ1-2; D is unclear. V dropped 1 base and J dropped 8 bases, with 11 bases sitting between them. This CDR3 comprises 12 residues. Germline V gene sequence: CDR1 GTSNPN, CDR2 SVGIG (reference sequence). CDR3 DNA: TGTGCCTGGAGTGGCGACGGGAGAGGCTACACCTTC. This codes for CAWSGDGRGYTF. The variable domain in full, completed from reference TRBV30 and TRBJ1-2, reads SQTIHQWPATLVQPVGSPLSLECTVEGTSNPNLYWYRQAAGRGLQLLFYSVGIGQISSEVPQNLSASRPQDRQFILSSKKLLLSDSGFYLCAWSGDGRGYTFGSGTRLTVV.

This chain uses TRBV4-1 with TRBJ2-3; 10 bases map to TRBD2. The CDR3 is 17 amino acids. Germline V gene lookup returns CDR1 MGHRA and CDR2 YSYEKL. V lost 1 base to trimming and J lost 7 bases; unmatched junction nucleotides: 11. The chain's CDR3 is CASSQVYPSGSGYTQYF. The DNA for the CDR3 is TGCGCCAGCAGCCAAGTATACCCTAGCGGGAGCGGTTATACGCAGTATTTT.

The count of this clone is one. The rearrangement links TRBV11-3 to TRBJ2-3; a weak D match, TRBD2 (6 bases). V was cut by 1 base and J by 8 bases, with 19 bases left in between. CDR1 is SGHNT, CDR2 YENEEA, per germline. The CDR3 contains 16 residues. CDR3 bases: TGTGCCAGCAGCTTAGCGAGCGGACTAAGCTACGGTACGCAGTATTTT. Translated: CASSLASGLSYGTQYF.

This chain connects TRBV19 to TRBJ1-5, with D unclear. Trimming took off 5 bases at V and 9 bases at J, with 17 bases between the two ends. In germline, CDR1 is LNHDA, CDR2 SQIVND (reference sequence). The CDR3 totals 14 residues. This CDR3 is CASSAMTEATPQHF. The CDR3 DNA follows: TGTGCCAGTAGTGCTATGACGGAGGCTACGCCCCAGCATTTT.

This chain joins TRBV7-3 and TRBJ2-1; TRBD1 matches at 8 bases. J gave up 9 bases and V 4 bases, and 8 bases lay outside the gene matches. The CDR3 loop spans 14 amino acids. Germline V gene sequence: CDR1 SGHTA, CDR2 FQGTGA. CDR3 region: CASSSTNRGTEQFF. The CDR3 nucleotides are TGTGCCAGCAGCTCTACTAACAGGGGGACTGAGCAGTTCTTC. The whole variable domain, remainder taken from reference TRBV7-3 and TRBJ2-1, is GAGVSQTPSNKVTEKGKYVELRCDPISGHTALYWYRQSLGQGPEFLIYFQGTGAADDSGLPNDRFFAVRPEGSVSTLKIQRTERGDSAVYLCASSSTNRGTEQFFGPGTRLTVL.

The sample holds one count of this clone. The chain links TRBV9 to TRBJ2-3; weak D call: TRBD1 (6 bases). Germline CDR1 SGDLS, CDR2 YYNGEE. Trimming left V 4 bases short and J 0 bases short, with 9 bases between. The CDR3 runs 14 residues. CDR3: CASSQTGSTDTQYF. The CDR3 coding sequence is TGTGCCAGCAGCCAGACAGGAAGCACAGATACGCAGTATTTT.

The rearrangement uses TRBV11-2 and TRBJ2-1; D is perhaps TRBD1 (5 bases). This CDR3 is built from 15 residues. The germline V gene encodes CDR1 SGHAT and CDR2 FQNNGV. V lost 2 bases and J 7 bases, leaving 15 bases between the germline ends. The CDR3 DNA reads as TGTGCCAGCAGCTTAAAGGGGTGGCAAGAGAATGAGCAGTTCTTC. It yields the protein CASSLKGWQENEQFF. The variable domain in full, with the rest retrieved from reference TRBV11-2 and TRBJ2-1, is EAGVAQSPRYKIIEKRQSVAFWCNPISGHATLYWYQQILGQGPKLLIQFQNNGVVDDSQLPKDRFSAERLKGVDSTLKIQPAKLEDSAVYLCASSLKGWQENEQFFGPGTRLTVL.

This clone was recorded only once. This sequence joins TRBV6-5 and TRBJ2-7, with D perhaps matching TRBD1 or TRBD2 (5 bases each). The CDR3 runs 13 residues. The ends were cut back, 11 bases at V and 2 bases at J, with 16 bases in the middle. CDR1 MNHEY and CDR2 SVGAGI come from the germline V gene. CDR3 amino acids: CASLGDRTYEQYF. Written as DNA, the CDR3 is TGTGCCTCCTTGGGGGACCGAACCTACGAGCAGTACTTC.

CDR3 sequence: CASSNTKTGLGEAFF. The CDR3 DNA is TGTGCCAGCAGCAATACCAAGACAGGGTTGGGTGAAGCTTTCTTT. The chain uses TRBV6-5 and TRBJ1-1; 7 nucleotides line up with TRBD1. The CDR3 extends over 15 amino acids. Germline trimming cut 6 bases from V and 7 bases from J; bases unmatched to any gene: 14. Germline CDR1 MNHEY, CDR2 SVGAGI.

DNA of the CDR3: TGTGCCAGCAGCTCAGACAATGAGCAGTTCTTC. Protein product: CASSSDNEQFF. The chain uses TRBV11-3 and TRBJ2-1, with D unresolved. CDR1 is SGHNT and CDR2 is YENEEA in the germline V gene. V lost 4 bases and J lost 5, with 3 bases in between. This CDR3 contains 11 residues.

This clone was observed a few times. The chain joins TRBV5-1 to TRBJ2-2; D call uncertain. The CDR3 consists of 15 residues. Trimming left V 2 bases short and J 1 base short, with 9 bases between. The germline gives CDR1 SGHRS, CDR2 YFSETQ. The CDR3 here is CASSFDVGNTGELFF. The CDR3 DNA is TGCGCCAGCAGCTTTGACGTCGGGAACACCGGGGAGCTGTTTTTT. Together with reference TRBV5-1 and TRBJ2-2, the CDR3 gives the full variable domain: KAGVTQTPRYLIKTRGQQVTLSCSPISGHRSVSWYQQTPGQGLQFLFEYFSETQRNKGNFPGRFSGRQFSNSRSEMNVSTLELGDSALYLCASSFDVGNTGELFFGEGSRLTVL.

V is TRBV27 and J is TRBJ1-5; a possible D gene is TRBD1 (5 bases). V dropped 5 bases and J dropped 3 bases, with 8 bases sitting between them. Germline CDR1 is MNHEY and CDR2 is SMNVEV (reference sequence). This CDR3 region has 13 residues. The CDR3, as DNA: TGTGCCAGCAGTGGGGGGATCAATCAGCCCCAGCATTTT. It yields the protein CASSGGINQPQHF.

The gene calls are TRBV11-1 and TRBJ2-7; D uncertain. The CDR3 totals 14 residues. The germline gives CDR1 SGHAT, CDR2 FQDESV (reference sequence). The V and J ends lost 1 base and 5 bases respectively, with 12 bases between them. In DNA, the CDR3 is TGTGCCAGCAGCTTAGAAGAGGCCTCGGACGAGCAGTACTTC. The encoded protein is CASSLEEASDEQYF. Full variable domain (rest looked up from reference TRBV11-1 and TRBJ2-7): EAEVAQSPRYKITEKSQAVAFWCDPISGHATLYWYRQILGQGPELLVQFQDESVVDDSQLPKDRFSAERLKGVDSTLKIQPAELGDSAMYLCASSLEEASDEQYFGPGTRLTVT.